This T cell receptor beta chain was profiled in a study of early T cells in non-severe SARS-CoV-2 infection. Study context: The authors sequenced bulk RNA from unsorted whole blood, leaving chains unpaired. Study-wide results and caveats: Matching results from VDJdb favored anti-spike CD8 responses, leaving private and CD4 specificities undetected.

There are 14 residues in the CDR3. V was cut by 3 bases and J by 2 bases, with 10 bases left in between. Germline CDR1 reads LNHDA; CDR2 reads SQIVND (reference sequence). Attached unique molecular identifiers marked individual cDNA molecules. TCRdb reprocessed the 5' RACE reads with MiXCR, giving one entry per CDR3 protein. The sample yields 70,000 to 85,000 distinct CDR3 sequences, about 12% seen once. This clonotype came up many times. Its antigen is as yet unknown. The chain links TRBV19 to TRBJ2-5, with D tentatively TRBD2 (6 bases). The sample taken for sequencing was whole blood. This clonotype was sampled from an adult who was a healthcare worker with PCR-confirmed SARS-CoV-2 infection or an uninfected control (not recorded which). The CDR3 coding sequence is TGTGCCAGTAGTATCATGGGACTTCAAGAGACCCAGTACTTC. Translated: CASSIMGLQETQYF.